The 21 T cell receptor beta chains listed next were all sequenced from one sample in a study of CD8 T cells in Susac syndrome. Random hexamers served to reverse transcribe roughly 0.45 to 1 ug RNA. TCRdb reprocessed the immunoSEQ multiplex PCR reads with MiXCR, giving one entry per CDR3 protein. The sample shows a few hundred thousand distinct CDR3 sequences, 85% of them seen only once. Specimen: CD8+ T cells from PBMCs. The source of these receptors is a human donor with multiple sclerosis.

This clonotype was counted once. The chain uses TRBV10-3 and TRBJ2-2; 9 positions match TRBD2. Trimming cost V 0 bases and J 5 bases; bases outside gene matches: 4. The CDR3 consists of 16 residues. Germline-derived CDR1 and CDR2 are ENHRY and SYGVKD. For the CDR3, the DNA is TGTGCCATCAGTGAGTCTAGCGGGGGATCAACCGGGGAGCTGTTTTTT. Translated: CAISESSGGSTGELFF.

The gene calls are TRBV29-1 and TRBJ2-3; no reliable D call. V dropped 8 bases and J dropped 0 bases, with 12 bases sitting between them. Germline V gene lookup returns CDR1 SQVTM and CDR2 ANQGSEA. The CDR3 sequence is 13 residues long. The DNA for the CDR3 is TGCAGCCTTCTCCTTCCTAGCACAGATACGCAGTATTTT. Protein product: CSLLLPSTDTQYF.

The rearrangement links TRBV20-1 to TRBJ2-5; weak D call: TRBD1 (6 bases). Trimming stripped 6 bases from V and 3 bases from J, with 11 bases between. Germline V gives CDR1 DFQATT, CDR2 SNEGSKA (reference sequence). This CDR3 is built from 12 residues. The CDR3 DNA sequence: TGCAGTGCCGAGCCAGGGGAAGAGACCCAGTACTTC. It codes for CSAEPGEETQYF.

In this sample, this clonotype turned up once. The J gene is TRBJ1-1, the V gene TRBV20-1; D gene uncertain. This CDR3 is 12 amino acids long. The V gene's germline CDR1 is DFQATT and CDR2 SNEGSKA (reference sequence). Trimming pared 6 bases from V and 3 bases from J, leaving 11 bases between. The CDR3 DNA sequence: TGCAGTGCCCCGGAGGAAGACACTGAAGCTTTCTTT. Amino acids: CSAPEEDTEAFF.

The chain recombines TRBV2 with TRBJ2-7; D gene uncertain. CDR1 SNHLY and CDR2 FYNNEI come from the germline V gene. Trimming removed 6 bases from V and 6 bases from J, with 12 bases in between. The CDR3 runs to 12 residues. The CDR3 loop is CASRTEGLEQYF. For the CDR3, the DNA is TGTGCCAGCAGGACGGAAGGGCTCGAGCAGTACTTC.

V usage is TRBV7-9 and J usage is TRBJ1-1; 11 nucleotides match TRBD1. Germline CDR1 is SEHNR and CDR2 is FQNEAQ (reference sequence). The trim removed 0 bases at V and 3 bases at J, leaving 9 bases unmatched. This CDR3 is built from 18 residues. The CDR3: CASSLASSGTGGHTEAFF. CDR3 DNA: TGTGCCAGCAGCTTAGCAAGCTCCGGGACAGGGGGACACACTGAAGCTTTCTTT.

CDR3: CASSQGANSYSYEQYF. The CDR3 bases are TGTGCCAGCAGCCAAGGGGCCAACAGCTACTCCTACGAGCAGTACTTC. The chain recombines TRBV14 with TRBJ2-7; no clear D gene. The CDR3 consists of 16 residues. V lost 1 base and J 0 bases, leaving 13 bases between the germline ends. Germline V lookup: CDR1 SGHDN, CDR2 FVKESK. The complete variable domain, with remaining parts taken from reference TRBV14 and TRBJ2-7, reads EAGVTQFPSHSVIEKGQTVTLRCDPISGHDNLYWYRRVMGKEIKFLLHFVKESKQDESGMPNNRFLAERTGGTYSTLKVQPAELEDSGVYFCASSQGANSYSYEQYFGPGTRLTVT.

The CDR3 region is CASSTTPGTGREAFF. CDR3 coding DNA: TGTGCCAGCAGCACTACCCCCGGGACAGGGCGAGAAGCTTTCTTT. The rearrangement joins TRBV11-2 to TRBJ1-1, with 9 bases aligning to TRBD1. The CDR3 contains 15 residues. CDR1 and CDR2 from the germline V gene are SGHAT and FQNNGV. V gave up 5 bases and J gave up 8 bases; unmatched junction bases: 12.

In DNA form, the CDR3 reads TGTGCCAGCAGCGTAGGGACATCATGGCTTTATGGCTACACCTTC. Its translation is CASSVGTSWLYGYTF. This chain uses TRBV9 with TRBJ1-2; D perhaps matches TRBD1 (5 bases). CDR1 and CDR2 from the germline V gene are SGDLS and YYNGEE. V dropped 0 bases and J dropped 5 bases, with 14 bases sitting between them. This CDR3 has 15 residues.

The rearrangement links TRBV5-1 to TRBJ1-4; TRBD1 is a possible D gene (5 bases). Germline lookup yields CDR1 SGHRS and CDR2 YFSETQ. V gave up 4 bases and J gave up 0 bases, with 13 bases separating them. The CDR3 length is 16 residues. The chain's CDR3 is CASSRSGLTTNEKLFF. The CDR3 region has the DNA TGCGCCAGCAGCCGATCAGGGTTGACAACTAATGAAAAACTGTTTTTT.

CDR3 sequence reads: CAWRGTGYNEQFF. The CDR3 bases are TGTGCCTGGAGGGGGACAGGCTACAATGAGCAGTTCTTC. J is TRBJ2-1 and V is TRBV30; 8 positions agree with TRBD1. CDR1 GTSNPN and CDR2 SVGIG come from the germline V gene (reference sequence). V shed 3 bases and J 3 bases; nucleotides not matched to a gene: 1. This CDR3 has 13 amino acids.

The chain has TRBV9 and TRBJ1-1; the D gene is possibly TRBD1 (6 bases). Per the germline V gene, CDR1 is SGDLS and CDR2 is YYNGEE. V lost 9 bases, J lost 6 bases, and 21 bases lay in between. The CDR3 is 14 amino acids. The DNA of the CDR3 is TGTGCCACTGGACAGCTTCAAAAGGGGGCTGAAGCTTTCTTT. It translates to CATGQLQKGAEAFF. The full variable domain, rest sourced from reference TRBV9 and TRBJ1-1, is DSGVTQTPKHLITATGQRVTLRCSPRSGDLSVYWYQQSLDQGLQFLIQYYNGEERAKGNILERFSAQQFPDLHSELNLSSLELGDSALYFCATGQLQKGAEAFFGQGTRLTVV.

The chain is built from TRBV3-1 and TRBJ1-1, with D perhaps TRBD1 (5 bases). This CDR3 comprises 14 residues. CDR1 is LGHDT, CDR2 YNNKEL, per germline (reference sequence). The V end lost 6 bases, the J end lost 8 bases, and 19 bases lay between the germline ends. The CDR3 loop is CASSPGEGGSEAFF. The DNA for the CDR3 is TGTGCCAGCAGTCCGGGGGAAGGCGGTTCCGAAGCTTTCTTT.

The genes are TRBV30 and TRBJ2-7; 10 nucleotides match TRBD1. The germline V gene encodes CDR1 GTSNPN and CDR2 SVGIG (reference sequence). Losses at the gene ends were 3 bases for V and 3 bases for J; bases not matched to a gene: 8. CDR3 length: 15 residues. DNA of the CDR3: TGTGCCTGGAGCTCGCACCGGGACAGGGGCTACGAGCAGTACTTC. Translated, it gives CAWSSHRDRGYEQYF.

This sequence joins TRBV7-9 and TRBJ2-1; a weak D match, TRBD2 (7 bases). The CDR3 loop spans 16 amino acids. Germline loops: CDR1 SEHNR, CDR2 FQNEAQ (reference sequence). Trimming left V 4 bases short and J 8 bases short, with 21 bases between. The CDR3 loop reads CASSSRGAGIEDEQFF. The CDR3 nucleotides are TGTGCCAGCAGCTCCCGGGGGGCAGGGATCGAGGATGAGCAGTTCTTC. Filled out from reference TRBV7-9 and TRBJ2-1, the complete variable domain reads DTGVSQNPRHKITKRGQNVTFRCDPISEHNRLYWYRQTLGQGPEFLTYFQNEAQLEKSRLLSDRFSAERPKGSFSTLEIQRTEQGDSAMYLCASSSRGAGIEDEQFFGPGTRLTVL.

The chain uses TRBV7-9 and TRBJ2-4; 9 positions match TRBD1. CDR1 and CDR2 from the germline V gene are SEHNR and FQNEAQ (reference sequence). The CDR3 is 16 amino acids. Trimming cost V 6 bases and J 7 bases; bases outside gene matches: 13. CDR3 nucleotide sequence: TGTGCCAGCAGTCACGGACAGGGGACGCCAAACAACATTCAGTACTTC. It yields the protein CASSHGQGTPNNIQYF. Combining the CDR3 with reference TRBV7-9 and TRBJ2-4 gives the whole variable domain DTGVSQNPRHKITKRGQNVTFRCDPISEHNRLYWYRQTLGQGPEFLTYFQNEAQLEKSRLLSDRFSAERPKGSFSTLEIQRTEQGDSAMYLCASSHGQGTPNNIQYFGAGTRLSVL.

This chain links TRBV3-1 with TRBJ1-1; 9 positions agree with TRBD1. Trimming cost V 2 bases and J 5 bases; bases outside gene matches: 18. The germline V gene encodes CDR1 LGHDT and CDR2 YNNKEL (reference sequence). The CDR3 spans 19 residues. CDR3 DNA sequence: TGTGCCAGCAGCCAACTCCCCCTGGGAGGGACAGGGTCGGGGACTGAAGCTTTCTTT. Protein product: CASSQLPLGGTGSGTEAFF.

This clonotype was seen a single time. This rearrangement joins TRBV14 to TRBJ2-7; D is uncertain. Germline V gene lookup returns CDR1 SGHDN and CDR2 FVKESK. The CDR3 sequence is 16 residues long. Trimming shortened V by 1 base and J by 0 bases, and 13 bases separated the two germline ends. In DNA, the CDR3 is TGTGCCAGCAGCCAAGGCTACCTCCTCGACTCCTACGAGCAGTACTTC. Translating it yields CASSQGYLLDSYEQYF.

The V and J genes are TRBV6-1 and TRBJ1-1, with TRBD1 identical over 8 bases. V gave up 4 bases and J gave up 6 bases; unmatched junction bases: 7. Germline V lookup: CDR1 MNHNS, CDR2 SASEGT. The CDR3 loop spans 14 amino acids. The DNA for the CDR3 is TGTGCCAGCAGTGGATCCGGGACAGGTCCTGAAGCTTTCTTT. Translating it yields CASSGSGTGPEAFF.

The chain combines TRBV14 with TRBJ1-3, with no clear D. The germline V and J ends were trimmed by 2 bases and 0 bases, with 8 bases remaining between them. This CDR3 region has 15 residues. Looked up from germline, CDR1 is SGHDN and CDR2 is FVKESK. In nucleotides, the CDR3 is TGTGCCAGCAGCCAATGGAGATCCTCTGGAAACACCATATATTTT. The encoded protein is CASSQWRSSGNTIYF.

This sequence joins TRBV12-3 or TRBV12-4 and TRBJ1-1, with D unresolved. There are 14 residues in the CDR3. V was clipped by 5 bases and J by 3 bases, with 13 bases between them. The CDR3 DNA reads TGTGCCAGCAGTGCCGGACGTGTCGACACTGAAGCTTTCTTT. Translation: CASSAGRVDTEAFF.